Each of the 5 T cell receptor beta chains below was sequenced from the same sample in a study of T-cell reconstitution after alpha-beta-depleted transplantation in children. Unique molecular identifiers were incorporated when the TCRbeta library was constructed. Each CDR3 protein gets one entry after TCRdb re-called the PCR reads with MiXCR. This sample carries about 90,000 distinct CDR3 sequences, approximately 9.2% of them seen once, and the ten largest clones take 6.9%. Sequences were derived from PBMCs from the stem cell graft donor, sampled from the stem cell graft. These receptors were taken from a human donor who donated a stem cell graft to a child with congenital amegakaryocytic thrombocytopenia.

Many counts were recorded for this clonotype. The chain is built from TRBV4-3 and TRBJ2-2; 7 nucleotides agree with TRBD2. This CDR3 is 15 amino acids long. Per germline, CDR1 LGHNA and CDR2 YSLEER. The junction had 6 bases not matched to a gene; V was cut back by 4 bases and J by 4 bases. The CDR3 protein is CASSLYPGGTGELFF. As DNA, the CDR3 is TGCGCCAGCAGCCTTTATCCGGGAGGCACCGGGGAGCTGTTTTTT.

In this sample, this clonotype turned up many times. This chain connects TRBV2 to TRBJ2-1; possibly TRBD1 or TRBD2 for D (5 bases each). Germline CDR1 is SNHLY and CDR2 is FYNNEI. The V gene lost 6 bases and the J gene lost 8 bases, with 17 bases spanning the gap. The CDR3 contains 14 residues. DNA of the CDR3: TGTGCCAGCAGCGGGGATTGGGGGAATGATGAGCAGTTCTTC. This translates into CASSGDWGNDEQFF. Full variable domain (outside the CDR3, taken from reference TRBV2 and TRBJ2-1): EPEVTQTPSHQVTQMGQEVILRCVPISNHLYFYWYRQILGQKVEFLVSFYNNEISEKSEIFDDQFSVERPDGSNFTLKIRSTKLEDSAMYFCASSGDWGNDEQFFGPGTRLTVL.

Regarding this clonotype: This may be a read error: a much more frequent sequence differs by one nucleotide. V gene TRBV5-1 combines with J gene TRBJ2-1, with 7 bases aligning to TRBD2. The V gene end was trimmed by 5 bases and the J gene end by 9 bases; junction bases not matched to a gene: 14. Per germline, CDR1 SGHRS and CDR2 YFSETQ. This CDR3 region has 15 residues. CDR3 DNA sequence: TGCGCCAGCAGTCAAATTGGACTAGTATCCACTGAGCAGTTCTTC. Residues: CASSQIGLVSTEQFF. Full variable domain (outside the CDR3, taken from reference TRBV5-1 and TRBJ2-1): KAGVTQTPRYLIKTRGQQVTLSCSPISGHRSVSWYQQTPGQGLQFLFEYFSETQRNKGNFPGRFSGRQFSNSRSEMNVSTLELGDSALYLCASSQIGLVSTEQFFGPGTRLTVL.

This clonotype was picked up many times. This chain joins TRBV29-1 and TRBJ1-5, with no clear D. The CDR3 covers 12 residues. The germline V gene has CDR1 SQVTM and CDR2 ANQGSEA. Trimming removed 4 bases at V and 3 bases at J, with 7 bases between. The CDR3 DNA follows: TGCAGCGTTGCACAGCTCAATCAGCCCCAGCATTTT. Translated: CSVAQLNQPQHF.

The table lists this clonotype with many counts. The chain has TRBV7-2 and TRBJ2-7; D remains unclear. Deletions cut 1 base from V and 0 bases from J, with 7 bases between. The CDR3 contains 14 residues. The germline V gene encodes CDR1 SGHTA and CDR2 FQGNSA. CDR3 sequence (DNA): TGTGCCAGCAGCTTAGTAGGTGGCTCCTACGAGCAGTACTTC. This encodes CASSLVGGSYEQYF.